The 4 T cell receptor beta chains below come from one sample, sequenced in a study of cytomegalovirus exposure and HLA in healthy donors. With 60 Vbeta and 13 Jbeta primers, the PCR was carried out. The data were produced by immunoSEQ multiplex PCR, yet TCRdb's version contains in-frame clones alone and is incomplete. The sample includes around 110,000 clones, roughly 80% seen only once; the top ten take approximately 2.4%. The specimen sequenced was PBMCs. These receptors originate from a man younger than 40 in good health and CMV-seronegative.

The V and J genes are TRBV5-1 and TRBJ2-7; D gene uncertain. This CDR3 comprises 13 residues. Germline V gives CDR1 SGHRS, CDR2 YFSETQ. V lost 4 bases and J lost 0, with 8 bases in between. CDR3 in DNA: TGCGCCAGCAGCCCCGAGAGCTCCTACGAGCAGTACTTC. It specifies CASSPESSYEQYF. Full variable domain (remainder filled in from reference TRBV5-1 and TRBJ2-7): KAGVTQTPRYLIKTRGQQVTLSCSPISGHRSVSWYQQTPGQGLQFLFEYFSETQRNKGNFPGRFSGRQFSNSRSEMNVSTLELGDSALYLCASSPESSYEQYFGPGTRLTVT.

In DNA, the CDR3 is TGTGCCAGCAGCTTCGACCCACAGTACACTGAAGCTTTCTTT. Translating it yields CASSFDPQYTEAFF. V usage is TRBV7-9 and J usage is TRBJ1-1; no clear D. The ends were cut back, 3 bases at V and 3 bases at J, with 11 bases in the middle. Germline V lookup: CDR1 SEHNR, CDR2 FQNEAQ (reference sequence). The CDR3 has 14 amino acids. Filled out from reference TRBV7-9 and TRBJ1-1, the complete variable domain reads DTGVSQNPRHKITKRGQNVTFRCDPISEHNRLYWYRQTLGQGPEFLTYFQNEAQLEKSRLLSDRFSAERPKGSFSTLEIQRTEQGDSAMYLCASSFDPQYTEAFFGQGTRLTVV.

The chain carries TRBV18 and TRBJ2-7, with 10 bases identical to TRBD1. CDR1 is KGHSH and CDR2 is LQKENI in the germline V gene. The CDR3 extends over 14 amino acids. J was trimmed by 6 bases and V by 3 bases; bases with no gene match: 5. CDR3: CASSPGTGVREQYF. The CDR3 nucleotides are TGTGCCAGCTCACCGGGGACAGGGGTCCGCGAGCAGTACTTC.

The chain is built from TRBV13 and TRBJ2-2, with D perhaps matching TRBD1 (5 bases). Trimming stripped 0 bases from V and 5 bases from J, with 7 bases between. The CDR3 length is 14 residues. Germline V gene data show CDR1 as PRHDT and CDR2 as FYEKMQ (reference sequence). The CDR3 protein is CASSLGRTTGELFF. CDR3 DNA sequence: TGTGCCAGCAGCTTAGGCCGGACAACCGGGGAGCTGTTTTTT.